The text below deals with one T cell receptor (beta chain). Antigen specificity is unknown. Only in-frame clones appear in the TCRdb table, and some are missing; sequencing was by immunoSEQ multiplex PCR. The repertoire includes 40,000 or so clones, 80% to 90% of them detected once, and roughly 0.53% sits in the top ten. The sample comes from a study of OX40 agonist ivuxolimab in advanced cancers. Study-level points and caveats: A proportion of nonresponders additionally exhibited low normalized T-cell clonal expansion. CD4+ and CD8+ blood T cells expanded clonally by week 6 at 0.1 to 3.0 mg/kg.

The CDR3 has 14 residues. Per germline, CDR1 SNHLY and CDR2 FYNNEI. Trimming cost V 8 bases and J 8 bases, with 18 bases left between them. The V call is TRBV2, the J call TRBJ1-4; D perhaps matches TRBD1 (5 bases). The starting material was CD4+ or CD8+ T cells sorted from blood, obtained in a trial of the OX40 agonist ivuxolimab. This sequence originates from an adult with an advanced solid tumor such as melanoma, head and neck, liver or kidney cancer. CDR3 nucleotide sequence: TGTGCCAGCGTATCCACGGACCGGGGGGAAAAACTGTTTTTT. This sequence encodes CASVSTDRGEKLFF.